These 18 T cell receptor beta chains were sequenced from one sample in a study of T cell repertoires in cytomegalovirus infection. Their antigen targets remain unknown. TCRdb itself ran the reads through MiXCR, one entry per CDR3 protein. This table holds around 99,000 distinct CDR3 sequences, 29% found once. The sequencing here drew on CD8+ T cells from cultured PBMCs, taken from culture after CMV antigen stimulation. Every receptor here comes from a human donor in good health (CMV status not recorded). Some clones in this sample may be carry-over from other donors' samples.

CDR3 region: CATENGNANTGELFF. Here the CDR3 DNA reads TGTGCCACCGAGAACGGGAATGCGAACACCGGGGAGCTGTTTTTT. This chain links TRBV24-1 with TRBJ2-2; maybe TRBD2 (5 bases). Between the trimmed V and J ends, which lost 9 bases and 0 bases, there was a span of 13 bases. In germline, CDR1 is KGHDR, CDR2 SFDVKD. This CDR3 contains 15 residues.

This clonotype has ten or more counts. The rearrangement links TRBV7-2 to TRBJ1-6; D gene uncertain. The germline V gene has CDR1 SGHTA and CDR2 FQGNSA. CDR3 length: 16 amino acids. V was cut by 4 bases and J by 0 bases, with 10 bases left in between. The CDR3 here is CASSSRTDSYNSPLHF. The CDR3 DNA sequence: TGTGCCAGCAGCTCCCGGACTGACTCCTATAATTCACCCCTCCACTTT.

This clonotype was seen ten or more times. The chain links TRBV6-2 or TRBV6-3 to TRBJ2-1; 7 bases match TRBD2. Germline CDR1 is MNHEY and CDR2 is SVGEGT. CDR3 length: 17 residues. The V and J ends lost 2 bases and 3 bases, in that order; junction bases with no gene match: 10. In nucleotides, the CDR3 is TGTGCCAGCAGTTACCCCTTGGATAGCGGGTTCTACAATGAGCAGTTCTTC. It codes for CASSYPLDSGFYNEQFF.

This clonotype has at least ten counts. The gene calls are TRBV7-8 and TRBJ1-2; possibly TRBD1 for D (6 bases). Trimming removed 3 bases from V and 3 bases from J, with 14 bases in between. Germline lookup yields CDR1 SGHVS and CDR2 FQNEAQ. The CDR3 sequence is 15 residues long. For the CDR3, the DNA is TGTGCCAGCAGCTTGGGGGAGGGGGGTTACTATGGCTACACCTTC. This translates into CASSLGEGGYYGYTF.

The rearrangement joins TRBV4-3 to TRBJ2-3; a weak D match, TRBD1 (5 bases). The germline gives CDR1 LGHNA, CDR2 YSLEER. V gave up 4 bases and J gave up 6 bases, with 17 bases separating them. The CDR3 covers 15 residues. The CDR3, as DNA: TGCGCCAGCAGCCGACGCGCCAGGGCTTTGGATACGCAGTATTTT. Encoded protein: CASSRRARALDTQYF.

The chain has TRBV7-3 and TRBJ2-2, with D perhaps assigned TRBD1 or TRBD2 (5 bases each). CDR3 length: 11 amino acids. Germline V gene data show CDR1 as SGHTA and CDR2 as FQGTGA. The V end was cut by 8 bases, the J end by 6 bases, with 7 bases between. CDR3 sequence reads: CASLGPGELFF. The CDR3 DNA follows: TGTGCCAGCTTGGGACCCGGGGAGCTGTTTTTT.

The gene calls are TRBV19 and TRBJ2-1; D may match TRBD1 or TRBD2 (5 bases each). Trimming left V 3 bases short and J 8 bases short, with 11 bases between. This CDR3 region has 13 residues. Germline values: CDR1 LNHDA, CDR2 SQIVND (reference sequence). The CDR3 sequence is CASSILLGDEQFF. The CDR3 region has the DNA TGTGCCAGTAGTATTCTTTTGGGGGATGAGCAGTTCTTC.

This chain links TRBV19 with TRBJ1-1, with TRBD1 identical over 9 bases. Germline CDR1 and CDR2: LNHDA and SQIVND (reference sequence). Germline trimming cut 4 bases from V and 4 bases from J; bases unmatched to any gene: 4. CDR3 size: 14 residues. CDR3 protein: CASSTDRGGTEAFF. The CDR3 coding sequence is TGTGCCAGTAGTACCGACAGGGGGGGCACTGAAGCTTTCTTT.

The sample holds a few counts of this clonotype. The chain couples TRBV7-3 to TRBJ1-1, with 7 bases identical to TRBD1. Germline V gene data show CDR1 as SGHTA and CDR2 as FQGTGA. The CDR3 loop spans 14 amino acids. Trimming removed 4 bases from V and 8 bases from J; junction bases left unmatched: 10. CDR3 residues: CASSSPIGTVEAFF. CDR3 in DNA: TGTGCCAGCAGCTCACCAATCGGGACAGTGGAAGCTTTCTTT. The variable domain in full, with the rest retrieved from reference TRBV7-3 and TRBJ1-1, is GAGVSQTPSNKVTEKGKYVELRCDPISGHTALYWYRQSLGQGPEFLIYFQGTGAADDSGLPNDRFFAVRPEGSVSTLKIQRTERGDSAVYLCASSSPIGTVEAFFGQGTRLTVV.

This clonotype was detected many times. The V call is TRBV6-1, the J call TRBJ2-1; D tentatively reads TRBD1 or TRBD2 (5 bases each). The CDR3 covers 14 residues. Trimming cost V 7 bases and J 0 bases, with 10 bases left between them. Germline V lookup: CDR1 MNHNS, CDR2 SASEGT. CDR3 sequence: CASIRGRSYNEQFF. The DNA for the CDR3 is TGTGCCAGCATCCGGGGCCGCTCCTACAATGAGCAGTTCTTC.

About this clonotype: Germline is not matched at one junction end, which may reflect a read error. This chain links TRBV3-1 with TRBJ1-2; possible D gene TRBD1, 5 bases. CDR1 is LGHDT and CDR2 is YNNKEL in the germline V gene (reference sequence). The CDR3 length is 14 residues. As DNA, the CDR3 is TGTGCCAGCAGCGGGGGGGGAGATAACTATGGCTACATCTTC. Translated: CASSGGGDNYGYIF.

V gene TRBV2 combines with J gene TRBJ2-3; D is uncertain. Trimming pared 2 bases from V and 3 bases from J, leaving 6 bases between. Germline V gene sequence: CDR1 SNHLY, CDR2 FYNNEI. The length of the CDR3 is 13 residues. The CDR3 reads CASSEILTDTQYF. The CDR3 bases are TGTGCCAGCAGTGAAATATTGACAGATACGCAGTATTTT. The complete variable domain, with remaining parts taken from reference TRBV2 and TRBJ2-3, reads EPEVTQTPSHQVTQMGQEVILRCVPISNHLYFYWYRQILGQKVEFLVSFYNNEISEKSEIFDDQFSVERPDGSNFTLKIRSTKLEDSAMYFCASSEILTDTQYFGPGTRLTVL.

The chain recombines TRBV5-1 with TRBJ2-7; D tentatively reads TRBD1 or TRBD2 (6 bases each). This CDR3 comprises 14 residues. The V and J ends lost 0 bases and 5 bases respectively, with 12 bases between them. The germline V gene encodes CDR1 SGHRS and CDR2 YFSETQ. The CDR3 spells CASSLVGGYDEQYF. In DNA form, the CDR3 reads TGCGCCAGCAGCTTGGTCGGGGGCTATGACGAGCAGTACTTC.

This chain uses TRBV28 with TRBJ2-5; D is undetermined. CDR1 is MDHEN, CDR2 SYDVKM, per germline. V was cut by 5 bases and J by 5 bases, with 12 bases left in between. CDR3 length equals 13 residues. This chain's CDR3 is CASSPLVHETQYF. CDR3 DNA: TGTGCCAGCAGTCCACTGGTCCACGAGACCCAGTACTTC.

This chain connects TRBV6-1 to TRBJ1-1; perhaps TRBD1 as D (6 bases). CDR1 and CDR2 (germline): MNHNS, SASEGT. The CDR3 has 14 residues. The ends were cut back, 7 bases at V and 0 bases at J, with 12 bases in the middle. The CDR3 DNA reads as TGTGCCAGCAATCTAGGGGGGTTGAACACTGAAGCTTTCTTT. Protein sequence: CASNLGGLNTEAFF.

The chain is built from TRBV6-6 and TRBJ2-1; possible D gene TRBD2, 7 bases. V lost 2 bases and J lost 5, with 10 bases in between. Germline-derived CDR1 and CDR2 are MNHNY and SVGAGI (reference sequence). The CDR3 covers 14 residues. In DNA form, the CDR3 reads TGTGCCAGCAGTTACGGGGGGGGCCACAATGAGCAGTTCTTC. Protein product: CASSYGGGHNEQFF.

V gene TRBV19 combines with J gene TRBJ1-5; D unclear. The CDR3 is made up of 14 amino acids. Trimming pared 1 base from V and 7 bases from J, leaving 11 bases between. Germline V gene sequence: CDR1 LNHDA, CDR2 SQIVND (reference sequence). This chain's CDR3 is CASSIVGLGQPQHF. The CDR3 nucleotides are TGTGCCAGTAGTATAGTAGGGTTGGGACAGCCCCAGCATTTT.

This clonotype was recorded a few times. The CDR3 protein is CASSLVLAGVTSYEQYF. DNA of the CDR3: TGTGCCAGCAGTTTAGTGCTAGCGGGGGTGACCTCCTACGAGCAGTACTTC. This rearrangement joins TRBV28 to TRBJ2-7, with 10 bases that match TRBD2. CDR3 size: 17 residues. Per germline, CDR1 MDHEN and CDR2 SYDVKM. V was pared by 2 bases and J by 0 bases, with 7 bases of the junction left unmatched.